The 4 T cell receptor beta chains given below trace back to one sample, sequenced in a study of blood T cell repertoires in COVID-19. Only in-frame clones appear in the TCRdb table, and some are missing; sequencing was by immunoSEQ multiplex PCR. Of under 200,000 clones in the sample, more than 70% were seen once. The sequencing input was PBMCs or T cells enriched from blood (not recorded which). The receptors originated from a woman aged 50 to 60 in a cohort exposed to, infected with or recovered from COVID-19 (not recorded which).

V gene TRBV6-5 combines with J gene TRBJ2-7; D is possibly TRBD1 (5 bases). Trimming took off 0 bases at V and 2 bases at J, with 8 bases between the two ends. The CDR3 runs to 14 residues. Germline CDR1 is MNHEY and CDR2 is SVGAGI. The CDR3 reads CASSYSPGPYEQYF. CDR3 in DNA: TGTGCCAGCAGTTACTCTCCAGGGCCCTACGAGCAGTACTTC.

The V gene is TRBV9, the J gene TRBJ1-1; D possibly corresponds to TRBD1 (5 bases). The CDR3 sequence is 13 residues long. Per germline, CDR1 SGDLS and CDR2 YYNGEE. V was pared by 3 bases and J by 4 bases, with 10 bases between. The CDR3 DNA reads TGTGCCAGCAGCGAGGGGAAGATCACTGAAGCTTTCTTT. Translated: CASSEGKITEAFF.

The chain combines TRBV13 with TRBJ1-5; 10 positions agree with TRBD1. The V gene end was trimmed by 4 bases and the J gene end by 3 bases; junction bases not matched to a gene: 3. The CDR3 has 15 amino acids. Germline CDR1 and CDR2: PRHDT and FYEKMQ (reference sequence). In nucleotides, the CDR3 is TGTGCCAGCAGCTCCGGGACAGGGGACAATCAGCCCCAGCATTTT. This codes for CASSSGTGDNQPQHF.

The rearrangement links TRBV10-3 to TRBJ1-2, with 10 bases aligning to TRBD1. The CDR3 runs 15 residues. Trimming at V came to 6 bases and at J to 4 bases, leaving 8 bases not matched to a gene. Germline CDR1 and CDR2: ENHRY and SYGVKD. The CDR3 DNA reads TGTGCCATCAGAACCGGGACAGGGGAAGGCTATGGCTACACCTTC. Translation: CAIRTGTGEGYGYTF.